Included here is one T cell receptor (beta chain) sequence, with context. How the authors handled the data: Estimates of nucleated cell counts were drawn from the amplification of reference gene primers. Method: immunoSEQ multiplex PCR; TCRdb's copy keeps in-frame clones and lacks some. D and trimming were read from the DNA, whereas the V and J calls and clone size are those reported in that table. The sample has approximately 390,000 clones, approximately 88% seen once. V was trimmed by 0 bases and J by 0 bases, leaving 8 bases between them. CDR3 length equals 14 residues. Per germline, CDR1 SQVTM and CDR2 ANQGSEA. This specimen comes from a study of blood T cell repertoires in COVID-19. About the study: Material from acute and convalescent COVID-19 was sourced from the United States, Italy and Spain.

Living in roughly 23 US areas, the participants were between roughly 18 and 90 years of age. Participant-given clinical history determined each cohort assignment. The specimen sequenced was PBMCs or T cells enriched from blood (not recorded which). This clonotype was obtained from a woman aged 35 to 49 with acute COVID-19. This sequence joins TRBV29-1 and TRBJ1-2, with D hard to call. The CDR3 nucleotides read TGCAGCGTTGAAGACAGGAAAACTAACTATGGCTACACCTTC. It codes for CSVEDRKTNYGYTF.